The 26 T cell receptor beta chains listed next were all sequenced from one sample in a study of PD-L1 blockade in urothelial cancer. The data were produced by immunoSEQ multiplex PCR, yet TCRdb's version contains in-frame clones alone and is incomplete. Of tens of thousands of clones in the sample, 80% to 85% were seen once. Time point: pretreatment peripheral blood. Sequences were derived from PBMCs, sampled around atezolizumab (anti-PD-L1) treatment. The receptors were sampled from a woman in her 70s with urothelial cancer.

V gene TRBV27 combines with J gene TRBJ2-3; D remains ambiguous. Germline V gene sequence: CDR1 MNHEY, CDR2 SMNVEV (reference sequence). Deletions cut 3 bases from V and 0 bases from J, with 10 bases between. The CDR3 is made up of 15 amino acids. The CDR3 DNA reads as TGTGCCAGCAGTTTTAAAGCGACTAGCACAGATACGCAGTATTTT. It translates to CASSFKATSTDTQYF.

V usage is TRBV14 and J usage is TRBJ1-2; TRBD1 matches at 11 bases. There are 16 residues in the CDR3. Trimming at V came to 5 bases and at J to 3 bases, leaving 8 bases not matched to a gene. Germline values: CDR1 SGHDN, CDR2 FVKESK. CDR3 in DNA: TGTGCCAGCAGCGGACAGGGGGCGAGTCATTACTATGGCTACACCTTC. It is translated as CASSGQGASHYYGYTF.

This clone showed up just a few times. The chain recombines TRBV9 with TRBJ2-7, with 8 positions matching TRBD1. Germline CDR1 and CDR2: SGDLS and YYNGEE. V shed 6 bases and J 4 bases; nucleotides not matched to a gene: 9. The CDR3 runs 14 residues. The CDR3 DNA reads as TGTGCCAGCACCATAGGGACAGGTCCTTACGAGCAGTACTTC. Protein sequence: CASTIGTGPYEQYF.

The J gene is TRBJ2-5, the V gene TRBV4-3; a weak D match, TRBD2 (5 bases). Trimming cost V 1 base and J 4 bases, with 13 bases left between them. The CDR3 is 15 residues long. The germline V gene encodes CDR1 LGHNA and CDR2 YSLEER. CDR3 nucleotide sequence: TGCGCCAGCAGCCAAGGATTCGCTAGCCGAGAGACCCAGTACTTC. Its protein is CASSQGFASRETQYF.

The chain links TRBV2 to TRBJ2-2, with D perhaps matching TRBD2 (7 bases). Germline V gene data show CDR1 as SNHLY and CDR2 as FYNNEI. V was trimmed by 4 bases and J by 6 bases, leaving 15 bases between them. This CDR3 is 15 amino acids long. This CDR3 reads CASSALGGPPGELFF. Written as DNA, the CDR3 is TGTGCCAGCAGTGCCTTGGGGGGGCCTCCCGGGGAGCTGTTTTTT.

The gene calls are TRBV10-2 and TRBJ1-5; TRBD1 aligns across 9 bases. Germline V CDR1 and CDR2: WSHSY, SAAADI. The CDR3 is made up of 15 amino acids. V lost 7 bases and J lost 1; bases outside the gene matches: 5. The CDR3 loop reads CASKTGGASNQPQHF. The CDR3 DNA follows: TGCGCCAGCAAAACAGGGGGCGCGAGCAATCAGCCCCAGCATTTT.

The V and J genes are TRBV5-1 and TRBJ2-2; TRBD2 aligns across 8 bases. The CDR3 consists of 16 residues. V shed 1 base and J 4 bases; nucleotides not matched to a gene: 6. Germline values: CDR1 SGHRS, CDR2 YFSETQ. Written as DNA, the CDR3 is TGCGCCAGCAGCTTGAGCGGGGGCCTCTCCACCGGGGAGCTGTTTTTT. Translating gives CASSLSGGLSTGELFF. The full variable domain, its missing parts supplied by reference TRBV5-1 and TRBJ2-2, is KAGVTQTPRYLIKTRGQQVTLSCSPISGHRSVSWYQQTPGQGLQFLFEYFSETQRNKGNFPGRFSGRQFSNSRSEMNVSTLELGDSALYLCASSLSGGLSTGELFFGEGSRLTVL.

The J gene is TRBJ2-5, the V gene TRBV11-2; 7 bases align to TRBD2. Germline lookup yields CDR1 SGHAT and CDR2 FQNNGV. Losses at the gene ends were 1 base for V and 2 bases for J; bases not matched to a gene: 7. This CDR3 spans 16 amino acids. CDR3 residues: CASSLAPSGHQETQYF. In DNA form, the CDR3 reads TGTGCCAGCAGCTTAGCCCCTAGCGGACATCAAGAGACCCAGTACTTC.

V is TRBV10-3 and J is TRBJ1-1; D unresolved. Germline CDR1 and CDR2: ENHRY and SYGVKD. Trimming took 0 bases from V and 0 from J, leaving 8 bases between them. The CDR3 sequence is 15 residues long. The CDR3 DNA reads TGTGCCATCAGTGAGTCCGGTCGGGTGAACACTGAAGCTTTCTTT. Translated: CAISESGRVNTEAFF.

The gene calls are TRBV2 and TRBJ2-5; 8 bases align to TRBD2. Unmatched junction bases numbered 6, after V lost 3 bases and J lost 3 bases. The CDR3 is 15 residues long. Germline V lookup: CDR1 SNHLY, CDR2 FYNNEI. The CDR3 nucleotides read TGTGCCAGCAGTGATCAGGGGACTAGAGAAGAGACCCAGTACTTC. Protein product: CASSDQGTREETQYF.

The chain recombines TRBV5-1 with TRBJ2-7; 7 bases fit TRBD2. V shed 3 bases, J shed 5 bases, and the junction held 11 bases outside the gene matches. This CDR3 is built from 15 residues. CDR1 and CDR2 (germline): SGHRS, YFSETQ. The CDR3 DNA follows: TGCGCCAGCAGCTCTGTTGAGGCCGCGGGGGACGAGCAGTACTTC. Residues: CASSSVEAAGDEQYF.

This sequence joins TRBV27 and TRBJ2-2; D might be TRBD1 (6 bases). The CDR3 covers 17 residues. Trimming took off 1 base at V and 6 bases at J, with 18 bases between the two ends. The germline V gene encodes CDR1 MNHEY and CDR2 SMNVEV (reference sequence). CDR3 in DNA: TGTGCCAGCAGTTTATATGTTTGGCAGGGGAATTCCGGGGAGCTGTTTTTT. Translation: CASSLYVWQGNSGELFF.

The rearrangement uses TRBV5-1 and TRBJ2-6; a possible D gene is TRBD1 (5 bases). The CDR3 has 17 residues. Germline assignment: CDR1 SGHRS and CDR2 YFSETQ. V shed 2 bases and J shed 0 bases, with 12 bases lying between them. CDR3 region: CASSFQGSNSGANVLTF. CDR3 DNA sequence: TGCGCCAGCAGCTTCCAGGGCTCCAACTCTGGGGCCAACGTCCTGACTTTC.

The chain links TRBV4-3 to TRBJ2-5; TRBD1 is a possible D gene (6 bases). The CDR3 runs to 14 residues. Germline assignment: CDR1 LGHNA and CDR2 YSLEER. V lost 0 bases and J lost 5, with 10 bases in between. The CDR3 DNA is TGCGCCAGCAGCCAAGACACAGGGAAGGAGACCCAGTACTTC. Its translation is CASSQDTGKETQYF.

The chain carries TRBV5-5 and TRBJ1-2; TRBD1 is a possible D gene (5 bases). The CDR3 consists of 12 residues. With 4 bases removed from V and 8 bases from J, the gap between germline ends came to 12 bases. CDR1 SGHKS and CDR2 YYEKEE come from the germline V gene (reference sequence). CDR3 residues: CASSLQGGGYTF. The CDR3 DNA sequence: TGTGCCAGCAGCCTGCAGGGTGGCGGCTACACCTTC. Together with reference TRBV5-5 and TRBJ1-2, the CDR3 gives the full variable domain: DAGVTQSPTHLIKTRGQQVTLRCSPISGHKSVSWYQQVLGQGPQFIFQYYEKEERGRGNFPDRFSARQFPNYSSELNVNALLLGDSALYLCASSLQGGGYTFGSGTRLTVV.

The chain has TRBV2 and TRBJ1-4; D is unclear. Between the trimmed V and J ends, which lost 4 bases and 7 bases, there was a span of 13 bases. Germline V gene sequence: CDR1 SNHLY, CDR2 FYNNEI. This CDR3 region has 14 residues. The CDR3 region is CASSAPPGGEKLFF. CDR3 sequence (DNA): TGTGCCAGCAGTGCTCCCCCCGGCGGTGAAAAACTGTTTTTT. Full variable domain (missing parts from reference TRBV2 and TRBJ1-4): EPEVTQTPSHQVTQMGQEVILRCVPISNHLYFYWYRQILGQKVEFLVSFYNNEISEKSEIFDDQFSVERPDGSNFTLKIRSTKLEDSAMYFCASSAPPGGEKLFFGSGTQLSVL.

This clone was detected a few times. The rearrangement links TRBV20-1 to TRBJ1-1, with 7 nucleotides matching TRBD1. Unmatched junction bases numbered 8, after V lost 6 bases and J lost 10 bases. Germline V lookup: CDR1 DFQATT, CDR2 SNEGSKA (reference sequence). CDR3 size: 11 residues. In DNA form, the CDR3 reads TGCAGTGCCTTCACGGACAGGAGAGCTTTCTTT. It yields the protein CSAFTDRRAFF.

The chain links TRBV4-2 to TRBJ1-6; the D gene is possibly TRBD1 (5 bases). CDR1 is LGHNA and CDR2 is YNFKEQ in the germline V gene. The CDR3 spans 16 residues. Trimming took 0 bases from V and 9 from J, leaving 15 bases between them. CDR3 nucleotide sequence: TGTGCCAGCAGCCAAGATGCATCGGGGGGGGGTTCACCCCTCCACTTT. Translation: CASSQDASGGGSPLHF.

The chain carries TRBV11-1 and TRBJ2-7; D is possibly TRBD2 (5 bases). V dropped 3 bases and J dropped 6 bases, with 12 bases sitting between them. The CDR3 runs 13 residues. From germline, CDR1 is SGHAT and CDR2 FQDESV (reference sequence). The CDR3 DNA is TGTGCCAGCAGCTTGGGGATGAGCGGCGAGCAGTACTTC. Protein product: CASSLGMSGEQYF. The variable domain in full, completed from reference TRBV11-1 and TRBJ2-7, reads EAEVAQSPRYKITEKSQAVAFWCDPISGHATLYWYRQILGQGPELLVQFQDESVVDDSQLPKDRFSAERLKGVDSTLKIQPAELGDSAMYLCASSLGMSGEQYFGPGTRLTVT.

This sequence joins TRBV10-2 and TRBJ2-2, with 10 bases aligning to TRBD1. V lost 7 bases and J lost 7; bases outside the gene matches: 12. CDR1 is WSHSY and CDR2 is SAAADI in the germline V gene. The CDR3 contains 16 residues. This CDR3 is CASTRTGTGAVGELFF. For the CDR3, the DNA is TGCGCCAGCACGAGAACCGGGACAGGGGCCGTCGGGGAGCTGTTTTTT.

The chain combines TRBV10-3 with TRBJ2-1, with 10 positions matching TRBD1. Germline V lookup: CDR1 ENHRY, CDR2 SYGVKD. This CDR3 is built from 16 residues. Trimming at V came to 5 bases and at J to 10 bases, leaving 14 bases not matched to a gene. CDR3 in DNA: TGTGCCATCAGTAAGAGGGGGACAGGGGTTAATGGAGAGCAGTTCTTC. Its protein is CAISKRGTGVNGEQFF.

The gene calls are TRBV7-2 and TRBJ1-2; 9 bases are a match to TRBD1. The CDR3 runs to 13 residues. The junction had 4 bases not matched to a gene; V was cut back by 4 bases and J by 7 bases. Germline lookup yields CDR1 SGHTA and CDR2 FQGNSA. The CDR3 nucleotides read TGTGCCAGCAGCTCAACAGGGGGCTCTGGCTACACCTTC. This sequence encodes CASSSTGGSGYTF.

V gene TRBV19 combines with J gene TRBJ2-7; 10 bases are a match to TRBD1. The V gene's germline CDR1 is LNHDA and CDR2 SQIVND (reference sequence). This CDR3 has 15 residues. The V gene end was trimmed by 5 bases and the J gene end by 5 bases; junction bases not matched to a gene: 9. CDR3 sequence: CASSRKAGQGNEQYF. CDR3 in DNA: TGTGCCAGTAGTCGGAAGGCGGGACAGGGGAACGAGCAGTACTTC.

The V and J genes are TRBV5-1 and TRBJ2-2; perhaps TRBD1 as D (6 bases). Germline values: CDR1 SGHRS, CDR2 YFSETQ. V gave up 4 bases and J gave up 0 bases, with 13 bases separating them. CDR3 length equals 16 residues. The CDR3 DNA follows: TGCGCCAGCAGCACATCGGGACACTCGAACACCGGGGAGCTGTTTTTT. It yields the protein CASSTSGHSNTGELFF.

This chain links TRBV30 with TRBJ1-2; 9 nucleotides line up with TRBD1. V dropped 5 bases and J dropped 0; count of bases not matched to a gene: 16. CDR3 size: 18 residues. Germline lookup yields CDR1 GTSNPN and CDR2 SVGIG (reference sequence). As DNA, the CDR3 is TGTGCCTGGGAGGGTGGTGCTCGGGGACAGGGATCTAACTATGGCTACACCTTC. Translating gives CAWEGGARGQGSNYGYTF.

V is TRBV25-1 and J is TRBJ2-2, with 7 bases identical to TRBD1. The CDR3 is 14 residues long. The V segment lost 3 bases and the J segment 13 bases; nucleotides outside the gene matches: 11. Germline-derived CDR1 and CDR2 are MGHDK and SYGVNS. CDR3 coding DNA: TGTGCCAGCAGTGAGGGCCTAGATAGGGGGCGGCTGTTTTTT. Amino acid sequence: CASSEGLDRGRLFF.